These T cell receptor beta chains were read from a single sample in a study of OX40 agonist ivuxolimab in advanced cancers. Generated by immunoSEQ multiplex PCR, the TCRdb table keeps only in-frame clones and is missing some. The sample gives approximately 74,000 clones, roughly four fifths of which show up once; 5% is in the top ten. The material sequenced was CD4+ or CD8+ T cells sorted from blood, taken in a trial of the OX40 agonist ivuxolimab. The receptors stem from an adult with an advanced solid tumor such as melanoma, head and neck, liver or kidney cancer. Each CDR3 is given with its conserved first and last residue. Fields, in order: CDR3 length, J gene, clone size, D gene, V gene, CDR3 protein, CDR3 DNA. The D gene is left open where the match is weak. Some rows have no size entry. The others give once, few or many, or a class for an expanded clone.

cdr3_length: 12; j_call: TRBJ2-3; clone_size: many; d_call: NA; v_call: TRBV27; cdr3_aa: CASSDATDTQYF; cdr3_nt: TGTGCCAGCAGCGACGCCACAGATACGCAGTATTTT
cdr3_length: 14; j_call: TRBJ1-5; clone_size: NA; d_call: NA; v_call: TRBV7-2; cdr3_aa: CASSFRATDQPQHF; cdr3_nt: TGTGCCAGCAGCTTTAGAGCAACGGATCAGCCCCAGCATTTT
cdr3_length: 13; j_call: TRBJ1-1; clone_size: NA; d_call: NA; v_call: TRBV2; cdr3_aa: CASSLTGRTEAFF; cdr3_nt: TGTGCCAGCAGTTTGACGGGGAGGACTGAAGCTTTCTTT
cdr3_length: 13; j_call: TRBJ2-3; clone_size: few; d_call: NA; v_call: TRBV28; cdr3_aa: CASTPGRTDTQYF; cdr3_nt: TGTGCCAGCACCCCCGGGCGCACAGATACGCAGTATTTT
cdr3_length: 14; j_call: TRBJ2-7; clone_size: NA; d_call: NA; v_call: TRBV11-2; cdr3_aa: CASSQLRGSYEQYF; cdr3_nt: TGTGCCAGCAGTCAACTGCGAGGGTCCTACGAGCAGTACTTC
cdr3_length: 12; j_call: TRBJ2-2; clone_size: NA; d_call: NA; v_call: TRBV27; cdr3_aa: CASSRNTGELFF; cdr3_nt: TGTGCCAGCAGTCGGAACACCGGGGAGCTGTTTTTT
cdr3_length: 13; j_call: TRBJ1-1; clone_size: few; d_call: NA; v_call: TRBV7-9; cdr3_aa: CASSLEQMTEAFF; cdr3_nt: TGTGCCAGCAGCTTAGAACAGATGACTGAAGCTTTCTTT
cdr3_length: 13; j_call: TRBJ2-7; clone_size: NA; d_call: NA; v_call: TRBV2; cdr3_aa: CASRRFRASEQYF; cdr3_nt: TGTGCCAGCCGGAGGTTCAGGGCGAGTGAGCAGTACTTC
cdr3_length: 13; j_call: TRBJ2-2; clone_size: NA; d_call: NA; v_call: TRBV14; cdr3_aa: CASSLQGYGELFF; cdr3_nt: TGTGCCAGCAGTCTACAGGGTTACGGGGAGCTGTTTTTT
cdr3_length: 15; j_call: TRBJ2-7; clone_size: NA; d_call: NA; v_call: TRBV5-1; cdr3_aa: CASSSPGRGPHEQYF; cdr3_nt: TGCGCCAGCAGCTCCCCGGGTAGGGGCCCCCACGAGCAGTACTTC
cdr3_length: 16; j_call: TRBJ1-4; clone_size: few; d_call: NA; v_call: TRBV18; cdr3_aa: CASSPLHQATNEKLFF; cdr3_nt: TGTGCCAGCTCACCACTACACCAAGCAACTAATGAAAAACTGTTTTTT
cdr3_length: 16; j_call: TRBJ1-1; clone_size: NA; d_call: NA; v_call: TRBV6-6; cdr3_aa: CASSGDIGQFRLEAFF; cdr3_nt: TGTGCCAGCAGTGGGGACATTGGACAGTTTCGTCTCGAAGCTTTCTTT
cdr3_length: 13; j_call: TRBJ2-7; clone_size: NA; d_call: NA; v_call: TRBV18; cdr3_aa: CASSSTISYEQYF; cdr3_nt: TGTGCCAGCTCCTCGACAATCTCCTACGAGCAGTACTTC
cdr3_length: 15; j_call: TRBJ2-7; clone_size: few; d_call: TRBD1; v_call: TRBV5-4; cdr3_aa: CASSLAGTGRYEQYF; cdr3_nt: TGTGCCAGCAGCTTGGCTGGGACAGGGAGGTACGAGCAGTACTTC
cdr3_length: 17; j_call: TRBJ2-1; clone_size: few; d_call: NA; v_call: TRBV11-2; cdr3_aa: CASSLVRPRVSYNEQFF; cdr3_nt: TGTGCCAGCAGCTTAGTTCGGCCCAGAGTTTCCTACAATGAGCAGTTCTTC
cdr3_length: 15; j_call: TRBJ1-2; clone_size: NA; d_call: NA; v_call: TRBV19; cdr3_aa: CASVSGGDRDYGYTF; cdr3_nt: TGTGCCAGTGTCTCGGGGGGGGATCGGGACTATGGCTACACCTTC
cdr3_length: 15; j_call: TRBJ1-4; clone_size: NA; d_call: TRBD1; v_call: TRBV18; cdr3_aa: CASSLRQGTDEKLFF; cdr3_nt: TGTGCCAGCTCACTCCGACAGGGTACGGATGAAAAACTGTTTTTT
cdr3_length: 13; j_call: TRBJ1-2; clone_size: once; d_call: NA; v_call: TRBV9; cdr3_aa: CASSAGTNYGYTF; cdr3_nt: TGTGCCAGCAGCGCCGGGACCAACTATGGCTACACCTTC
cdr3_length: 14; j_call: TRBJ2-1; clone_size: NA; d_call: TRBD2; v_call: TRBV2; cdr3_aa: CASTLAVSYNEQFF; cdr3_nt: TGTGCCAGCACGCTAGCGGTATCCTACAATGAGCAGTTCTTC
cdr3_length: 14; j_call: TRBJ2-7; clone_size: NA; d_call: TRBD1; v_call: TRBV25-1; cdr3_aa: CASSQTGMTYEQYF; cdr3_nt: TGTGCCAGCAGCCAGACAGGGATGACCTACGAGCAGTACTTC
cdr3_length: 15; j_call: TRBJ2-3; clone_size: NA; d_call: NA; v_call: TRBV7-2; cdr3_aa: CASSLASPLTDTQYF; cdr3_nt: TGTGCCAGCAGCTTAGCGTCCCCCCTCACAGATACGCAGTATTTT
cdr3_length: 14; j_call: TRBJ2-1; clone_size: NA; d_call: NA; v_call: TRBV19; cdr3_aa: CASSRTLGGREQFF; cdr3_nt: TGTGCCAGTAGTAGGACTCTAGGGGGTCGTGAGCAGTTCTTC
cdr3_length: 14; j_call: TRBJ2-7; clone_size: NA; d_call: TRBD2; v_call: TRBV9; cdr3_aa: CASSPGLAVDEQYF; cdr3_nt: TGTGCCAGCAGCCCGGGACTAGCGGTCGACGAGCAGTACTTC
cdr3_length: 17; j_call: TRBJ2-5; clone_size: NA; d_call: TRBD1; v_call: TRBV5-4; cdr3_aa: CASSAGLDRGRRETQYF; cdr3_nt: TGTGCCAGCAGCGCGGGATTGGACAGGGGGCGGAGAGAGACCCAGTACTTC
cdr3_length: 13; j_call: TRBJ2-7; clone_size: NA; d_call: NA; v_call: TRBV27; cdr3_aa: CASSPTSSDEQYF; cdr3_nt: TGTGCCAGCAGTCCTACTAGCAGCGACGAGCAGTACTTC
cdr3_length: 13; j_call: TRBJ2-5; clone_size: NA; d_call: NA; v_call: TRBV5-4; cdr3_aa: CASSLGGQETQYF; cdr3_nt: TGTGCCAGCAGCTTGGGCGGACAAGAGACCCAGTACTTC
cdr3_length: 15; j_call: TRBJ2-5; clone_size: NA; d_call: TRBD1; v_call: TRBV6-5; cdr3_aa: CASSGAAGGGKTQYF; cdr3_nt: TGTGCCAGCAGTGGGGCGGCAGGGGGCGGAAAGACCCAGTACTTC
cdr3_length: 15; j_call: TRBJ1-6; clone_size: NA; d_call: NA; v_call: TRBV6-6; cdr3_aa: CASSYSSGSNSPLHF; cdr3_nt: TGTGCCAGCAGTTACTCGTCAGGGAGTAATTCACCCCTCCACTTT
cdr3_length: 13; j_call: TRBJ2-1; clone_size: NA; d_call: NA; v_call: TRBV19; cdr3_aa: CASSIDSYNEQFF; cdr3_nt: TGTGCCAGTAGTATAGACTCCTACAATGAGCAGTTCTTC